This TCR beta chain was sequenced for a study of blood T cell repertoires in COVID-19. Study-level background: Samples of COVID-19 (acute and convalescent) were obtained from the United States, Italy and Spain.

The germline gives CDR1 SGHAT, CDR2 FQNNGV. With 3 bases removed from V and 4 bases from J, the gap between germline ends came to 15 bases. The CDR3 totals 15 residues. Original analysis: By means of reference gene primer amplification, nucleated cell counts were estimated. Repertoires were generated with immunoSEQ multiplex PCR, while TCRdb's copy carries only in-frame clones and drops some. V and J calls plus clone size are reproduced from that table; the DNA served to infer D and trimming. There are about 80,000 clones in the sample; about 80% occur only once, and 12% lies in the top ten. J is TRBJ1-1 and V is TRBV11-2; tentatively, D is TRBD1 (6 bases). Sequenced sample: peripheral blood. This TCR was sampled from an elderly man with acute or convalescent COVID-19. CDR3 region: CASSLNRVGGTEAFF. The CDR3 DNA follows: TGTGCCAGCAGCTTGAACAGGGTCGGCGGCACTGAAGCTTTCTTT. The full variable domain, in which reference TRBV11-2 and TRBJ1-1 provide the parts outside the CDR3, is EAGVAQSPRYKIIEKRQSVAFWCNPISGHATLYWYQQILGQGPKLLIQFQNNGVVDDSQLPKDRFSAERLKGVDSTLKIQPAKLEDSAVYLCASSLNRVGGTEAFFGQGTRLTVV.